The rows below give T cell receptor beta chains drawn from one sample of a study of cytomegalovirus exposure and HLA in healthy donors. TCRdb keeps only in-frame clones here, not all; method: immunoSEQ multiplex PCR. The sample lists under 130,000 clones, roughly 70% occurring once. Sequencing was performed on PBMCs. These receptors originate from a man between 35 and 55 years old in good health and CMV-seronegative. The CDR3 runs from the conserved cysteine through the conserved F or W. Clone size, where shown, is once, few, many, or a class for clones that have expanded.

v_gene	abundance	CDR3aa
TRBV27	-	CASSIQGTSYEQYF
TRBV27	-	CASSLSAGSLQPQHF
TRBV19	-	CASSIDTDYSYEQYF
TRBV9	few	CASSVGLAGGINYEQYF
TRBV11-3	-	CASRRLSGTGTTSSYNEQFF
TRBV7-2	-	CASSSGTGREAFF
TRBV5-1	-	CASSLDRSRQMAGIQYF
TRBV29-1	-	CSVEDRGTDYEQYF
TRBV5-4	few	CASSKTENTEAFF
TRBV16	-	CASSYRGINGYTF
TRBV6-6	-	CASRPTSGRDTDTQYF
TRBV19	-	CASSISGLDYEQYF